A selection of T cell receptor beta chains follows, all from one sample in a study of shared T cell receptors in the human thymus. Generated by immunoSEQ multiplex PCR, the TCRdb table keeps only in-frame clones and is missing some. The sample lists 550,000 to 800,000 clones; over 75% were seen once. The same sample was also used in a study of human thymus T cells.

The sample comprised thymocytes. Receptor source: a girl younger than two with a congenital heart defect. The CDR3 runs from the conserved cysteine through the conserved F or W. The D gene is left open where the match is weak. Only some rows state a clone size, as once, few, many or a class for expanded clones.

D	J	length	V	size	DNA	CDR3
.	TRBJ1-1	15	TRBV5-1	.	TGCGCCAGCAGCTTGGGGCAGGCCTTGAACACTGAAGCTTTCTTT	CASSLGQALNTEAFF
TRBD1	TRBJ1-2	13	TRBV5-1	few	TGCGCCAGCAGGCCCGACAGGGACTATGGCTACACCTTC	CASRPDRDYGYTF
.	TRBJ2-7	15	TRBV6-5	.	TGTGCCAGCAGTTACTCGGGGCGATTGAACTACGAGCAGTACTTC	CASSYSGRLNYEQYF
.	TRBJ2-7	13	TRBV2	few	TGTGCCAGCACCTCCCTGAGGTCTTACGAGCAGTACTTC	CASTSLRSYEQYF
.	TRBJ1-3	13	TRBV9	.	TGTGCCAGCAGCGTAGACAGGGGAAACACCATATATTTT	CASSVDRGNTIYF
.	TRBJ1-5	17	TRBV5-6	.	TGTGCCAGCAGCCGCCCTGGGGGACACTATAGCAATCAGCCCCAGCATTTT	CASSRPGGHYSNQPQHF
TRBD1	TRBJ2-5	13	TRBV5-1	.	TGCGCCAGCAGCCTCAGGGGGCGGGAGACCCAGTACTTC	CASSLRGRETQYF
.	TRBJ2-3	14	TRBV5-1	.	TGCGCCAGCAGCTTCCGCTCCAGAAAAGATACGCAGTATTTT	CASSFRSRKDTQYF
TRBD1	TRBJ2-7	18	TRBV9	.	TGTGCCAGCAGCCAAAAAGGGACAGCCACCCTTAGCTCCTACGAGCAGTACTTC	CASSQKGTATLSSYEQYF
TRBD1	TRBJ1-3	16	TRBV10-3	.	TGTGCCATTTCCCCCGGGACAGGGGAGCCTGGAAACACCATATATTTT	CAISPGTGEPGNTIYF
.	TRBJ1-2	14	TRBV10-2	few	TGCGCCAGCAGCGCCGGGACATCGAACTATGGCTACACCTTC	CASSAGTSNYGYTF
.	TRBJ2-6	19	TRBV5-1	.	TGCGCCAGCAGCTTGTTCAGGCCCGGCATAAGCTCTGGGGCCAACGTCCTGACTTTC	CASSLFRPGISSGANVLTF
.	TRBJ1-5	15	TRBV30	few	TGTGCCTGGAGTGTACGACGACAGGGCAATCAGCCCCAGCATTTT	CAWSVRRQGNQPQHF
.	TRBJ2-3	17	TRBV9	.	TGTGCCAGCAGCGTAGATGCTGCCGGGTGTATCGCAGATACGCAGTATTTT	CASSVDAAGCIADTQYF
TRBD1	TRBJ1-2	15	TRBV5-4	.	TGTGCCAGCAGCTTGTCCGGGACAGGGGCCTATGGCTACACCTTC	CASSLSGTGAYGYTF
TRBD1	TRBJ1-1	13	TRBV7-9	once	TGTGCCAGCAGCGCCTGGGACAGGACTGAAGCTTTCTTT	CASSAWDRTEAFF
.	TRBJ2-5	14	TRBV7-4	.	TGTGCCAGCAGCTTAGAGACAAACGGAGAGACCCAGTACTTC	CASSLETNGETQYF
.	TRBJ2-5	14	TRBV27	.	TGTGCCAGCAGTTCCCCGGCGGACCAAGAGACCCAGTACTTC	CASSSPADQETQYF
.	TRBJ1-2	12	TRBV6-1	.	TGTGCCAGCAGACCTAAGACTGGGGGCTACACCTTC	CASRPKTGGYTF
TRBD2	TRBJ2-1	19	TRBV19	.	TGTGCCAGTAGTCCGGGACTAGCGGGGTCTCTTGAGCCCTACAATGAGCAGTTCTTC	CASSPGLAGSLEPYNEQFF
TRBD1	TRBJ1-6	14	TRBV28	.	TGTGCCAGCAGTCTCACAGGGGGCTATTCACCCCTCCACTTT	CASSLTGGYSPLHF
TRBD1	TRBJ1-1	16	TRBV10-1	.	TGCGCCAGCAGTGAGTCTAACAGGGGGGAGGAGACTGAAGCTTTCTTT	CASSESNRGEETEAFF
TRBD1	TRBJ1-1	13	TRBV18	.	TGTGCCAGCTCACCAGACAGGGGCACTGAAGCTTTCTTT	CASSPDRGTEAFF
TRBD2	TRBJ2-3	12	TRBV6-5	.	TGTGCCAGCCCCTGCGGGGGGGATACGCAGTATTTT	CASPCGGDTQYF
.	TRBJ1-1	13	TRBV7-9	once	TGTGCCAGCAGCCCCGTTGATCAGGCTGAAGCTTTCTTT	CASSPVDQAEAFF
TRBD1	TRBJ2-7	12	TRBV5-6	few	TGTGCCAGCAGCTTCGGGGACAGGCCCCTTTACTTC	CASSFGDRPLYF
.	TRBJ2-2	17	TRBV15	.	TGTGCCACCAGCAGAAAACAGGTCCTCAAACACACCGGGGAGCTGTTTTTT	CATSRKQVLKHTGELFF
.	TRBJ1-4	11	TRBV2	few	TGTGCCAGCCGCGCTAATGAAAAACTGTTTTTT	CASRANEKLFF
.	TRBJ1-4	15	TRBV25-1	.	TGTGCCAGCAGTGACACGGACAGAGAAAATGAAAAACTGTTTTTT	CASSDTDRENEKLFF
.	TRBJ2-1	17	TRBV9	.	TGTGCCAGCAGCTACGCGGCGGGGACTGAGGGATACAATGAGCAGTTCTTC	CASSYAAGTEGYNEQFF
TRBD2	TRBJ2-2	18	TRBV9	.	TGTGCCAGCAGCACCCGACTAGCGGGGGGCCTATTCACCGGGGAGCTGTTTTTT	CASSTRLAGGLFTGELFF
TRBD1	TRBJ1-5	14	TRBV5-4	.	TGTGCCAGCAGCGTGCAGGGGGCGATTCAGCCCCAGCATTTT	CASSVQGAIQPQHF
.	TRBJ2-5	14	TRBV5-1	.	TGCGCCAGCAGCTTAGGATCCCTTATGGAGGGCCAGTACTTC	CASSLGSLMEGQYF
.	TRBJ2-5	15	TRBV2	.	TGTGCCAGTAGACACCTGATGGACAGCCAAGAGACCCAGTACTTC	CASRHLMDSQETQYF
.	TRBJ1-1	16	TRBV28	.	TGTGCCAGCAGTTTTTGGGCCGCCGAGGGGGAAGATGAAGCTTTCTTT	CASSFWAAEGEDEAFF
.	TRBJ1-4	21	TRBV5-1	.	TGCGCCAGCAGCTTGGTATGGTCGGGGGGGACTTCCGGTTCAACTAATGAAAAACTGTTTTTT	CASSLVWSGGTSGSTNEKLFF
TRBD1	TRBJ1-1	15	TRBV30	.	TGTGCCTGGAGTCGCACCCGGACAGGGTACACTGAAGCTTTCTTT	CAWSRTRTGYTEAFF
TRBD2	TRBJ2-1	17	TRBV5-4	few	TGTGCCAGCAGCTTGTTGCTAGCGGGGGGATGGTACAATGAGCAGTTCTTC	CASSLLLAGGWYNEQFF
.	TRBJ1-1	15	TRBV6-5	.	TGTGCCAGCAGTCCCGGGCAGGGGCGCCCCACTGAAGCTTTCTTT	CASSPGQGRPTEAFF
.	TRBJ1-3	19	TRBV27	once	TGTGCCAGCAGCCAACTAAATCCGGGACACCTTCGCTCTGGAAACACCATATATTTT	CASSQLNPGHLRSGNTIYF
TRBD1	TRBJ1-6	15	TRBV7-2	.	TGTGCCAGCAGCTTGGGTGACAGGGAAGATTCACCCCTCCACTTT	CASSLGDREDSPLHF
TRBD1	TRBJ1-1	15	TRBV6-5	once	TGTGCCAGCTCGGAACAGGGGCAGGTTGACACTGAAGCTTTCTTT	CASSEQGQVDTEAFF
.	TRBJ2-2	17	TRBV27	.	TGTGCCAGCAGTTTACCAGCGGCGGGATCGAACACCGGGGAGCTGTTTTTT	CASSLPAAGSNTGELFF
TRBD1	TRBJ1-6	18	TRBV6-1	.	TGTGCCAGCAGTGAAGGGCAGGGGGCTGCCCCCTATAATTCACCCCTCCACTTT	CASSEGQGAAPYNSPLHF
TRBD1	TRBJ2-3	20	TRBV28	few	TGTGCCAGCAGTTTAAAAGTCGGGACAGGGGGCTTCATCAGGGAAGATACGCAGTATTTT	CASSLKVGTGGFIREDTQYF
.	TRBJ1-1	16	TRBV5-1	.	TGCGCCAGCAGCTTGGTGCTACAGGGCTGGAGTACTGAAGCTTTCTTT	CASSLVLQGWSTEAFF
TRBD1	TRBJ1-1	15	TRBV5-6	.	TGTGCCAGCAGCGTGAACAGGGGGGAGAGAACTGAAGCTTTCTTT	CASSVNRGERTEAFF
TRBD1	TRBJ1-5	14	TRBV6-4	.	TGTGCCCGATCGGACAGGGATTGCCATCAGCCCCAGCATTTT	CARSDRDCHQPQHF
.	TRBJ1-1	19	TRBV21-1	.	TGTGCCAGCAGCAAAGCCCAGCCGGGAGACTACTGGTTGAACACTGAAGCTTTCTTT	CASSKAQPGDYWLNTEAFF
TRBD2	TRBJ2-7	16	TRBV4-2	.	TGTGCCAGCAGCCAAGATGGGACTAGCGGCGCCTACGAGCAGTACTTC	CASSQDGTSGAYEQYF
TRBD1	TRBJ1-2	15	TRBV5-6	.	TGTGCCAGCAGCGTAGGACAGGGGGATGACTATGGCTACACCTTC	CASSVGQGDDYGYTF
.	TRBJ2-7	17	TRBV7-9	.	TGTGCCAGCAGCCTTTCGAATCAGGGGGGCTTATCCTACGAGCAGTACTTC	CASSLSNQGGLSYEQYF
.	TRBJ2-5	12	TRBV6-1	.	TGTGCCAGCATAGCAGAGCAAGAGACCCAGTACTTC	CASIAEQETQYF
.	TRBJ2-1	16	TRBV7-8	.	TGTGCCAGCAGCTTAGGGTCTGGCGGCTCCTACAATGAGCAGTTCTTC	CASSLGSGGSYNEQFF
.	TRBJ1-1	18	TRBV28	.	TGTGCCAGCAGTTTGGGGCTCCTGGGGGCCGAGGTGCACACTGAAGCTTTCTTT	CASSLGLLGAEVHTEAFF
.	TRBJ2-3	15	TRBV6-1	.	TGTGCCAGCAGTGACTCCGGGGAATCCACAGATACGCAGTATTTT	CASSDSGESTDTQYF
.	TRBJ1-3	16	TRBV14	.	TGTGCCAGCAGCCAAGGGGGGAGGATCTCTGGAAACACCATATATTTT	CASSQGGRISGNTIYF
.	TRBJ1-6	13	TRBV6-1	.	TGTGCCGGAACAACCAGGGGCGGCTCACCCCTCCACTTT	CAGTTRGGSPLHF
TRBD1	TRBJ1-2	15	TRBV7-3	.	TGTGCCAGCAGCTTAGGGGGCCAGGGGGCCTATGGCTACACCTTC	CASSLGGQGAYGYTF
TRBD1	TRBJ1-1	18	TRBV28	few	TGTGCCAGCAGTTACACCGGGACAGTATTGTTTAGAAGCACTGAAGCTTTCTTT	CASSYTGTVLFRSTEAFF